These 31 T cell receptor beta chains were all obtained from the same sample, sequenced in a study of blood T cells in healthy people across ages. Sample-barcoded 5' priming and a J-beta primer mix drove a second PCR of 7 to 11 cycles. TCRdb itself ran the 5' RACE reads through MiXCR, one entry per CDR3 protein. The sample shows 1.5 million to 2 million distinct CDR3 sequences, about 28% of them seen only once. Sequencing input: blood. The receptors originated from a woman aged 25-40 years in good health.

The rearrangement joins TRBV10-2 to TRBJ2-3; 11 bases agree with TRBD2. This CDR3 is 14 amino acids long. The junction had 5 bases not matched to a gene; V was cut back by 5 bases and J by 7 bases. Germline V gene sequence: CDR1 WSHSY, CDR2 SAAADI. CDR3 DNA: TGCGCCAGCAGTACTAGCGGGGGAGGAAATACGCAGTATTTT. Its translation is CASSTSGGGNTQYF.

This clonotype was detected many times. This rearrangement joins TRBV3-1 to TRBJ2-5, with 10 nucleotides matching TRBD1. CDR3 length: 15 residues. CDR1 is LGHDT, CDR2 YNNKEL, per germline (reference sequence). V dropped 2 bases and J dropped 2; count of bases not matched to a gene: 2. CDR3 coding DNA: TGTGCCAGCAGCCAACGGGGACAGGGGCAAGAGACCCAGTACTTC. Amino acid sequence: CASSQRGQGQETQYF.

Details on this clonotype: A clone one base away is much larger, so this may be a read error. The chain combines TRBV29-1 with TRBJ2-1, with 12 positions matching TRBD1. Germline CDR1 reads SQVTM; CDR2 reads ANQGSEA. The CDR3 is 14 amino acids. V lost 7 bases to trimming and J lost 13 bases; unmatched junction nucleotides: 14. The CDR3 DNA reads TGCAGCGCCCGGGACAGGGGGCGCGGAGAGACCCAGTTCTTC. This encodes CSARDRGRGETQFF.

The chain uses TRBV12-3 or TRBV12-4 and TRBJ2-1, with 7 bases aligning to TRBD1. Trimming cost V 1 base and J 12 bases; bases outside gene matches: 6. The CDR3 is made up of 13 amino acids. DNA for the CDR3: TGTGCCAGCAGTTTAGGGGACAGCCCGAGGCAGTTCTTC. Amino acids: CASSLGDSPRQFF.

This clonotype has a handful of counts. The chain links TRBV28 to TRBJ2-1, with 15 bases that match TRBD2. The CDR3 is 17 amino acids. Per the germline V gene, CDR1 is MDHEN and CDR2 is SYDVKM. The V and J ends lost 7 bases and 3 bases, in that order; junction bases with no gene match: 7. CDR3 in DNA: TGTGCCAGCACTCAGGGACTAGCGGGGGGAAACTACAATGAGCAGTTCTTC. This gives the protein CASTQGLAGGNYNEQFF.

This clonotype was observed a handful of times. V and J are TRBV7-2 and TRBJ1-1; D is ambiguous. Germline-derived CDR1 and CDR2 are SGHTA and FQGNSA. The V end lost 3 bases, the J end lost 9 bases, and 11 bases lay between the germline ends. The CDR3 is 12 residues long. The CDR3 nucleotides are TGTGCCAGCAGCTTCGGACTGGGAAAAGCTTTCTTT. This gives the protein CASSFGLGKAFF.

The genes are TRBV7-2 and TRBJ1-1; unclear D gene. The CDR3 length is 12 residues. The V gene lost 1 base and the J gene lost 5 bases, with 5 bases spanning the gap. Germline V gene sequence: CDR1 SGHTA, CDR2 FQGNSA. CDR3 DNA sequence: TGTGCCAGCAGCTTAGTATGGACTGAAGCTTTCTTT. Amino acids: CASSLVWTEAFF. Looking up the rest from reference TRBV7-2 and TRBJ1-1 gives the full variable domain: GAGVSQSPSNKVTEKGKDVELRCDPISGHTALYWYRQSLGQGLEFLIYFQGNSAPDKSGLPSDRFSAERTGGSVSTLTIQRTQQEDSAVYLCASSLVWTEAFFGQGTRLTVV.

This clonotype was counted only a few times. J is TRBJ2-3 and V is TRBV12-3 or TRBV12-4; D not certain. This CDR3 has 13 amino acids. V was cut by 11 bases and J by 1 base, with 13 bases left in between. As DNA, the CDR3 is TGTGCCTGCAACCGATGGGGCACAGATACGCAGTATTTT. Residues: CACNRWGTDTQYF.

V is TRBV20-1 and J is TRBJ2-3, with D perhaps TRBD2 (7 bases). V lost 5 bases, J lost 3 bases, and 24 bases lay in between. CDR1 is DFQATT and CDR2 is SNEGSKA in the germline V gene (reference sequence). The CDR3 covers 17 residues. In DNA form, the CDR3 reads TGCAGTGCTCTAATCCCTAGCGGAGGGGGACCAACAGATACGCAGTATTTT. Amino acid sequence: CSALIPSGGGPTDTQYF.

The sample holds a few counts of this clonotype. The chain joins TRBV7-9 to TRBJ2-1; 8 nucleotides agree with TRBD2. V shed 8 bases, J shed 6 bases, and the junction held 12 bases outside the gene matches. CDR1 SEHNR and CDR2 FQNEAQ come from the germline V gene (reference sequence). The CDR3 contains 15 residues. The CDR3, as DNA: TGTGCCAGCGGTTCCCCGGGGGGGAGCCCCAATGAGCAGTTCTTC. Protein product: CASGSPGGSPNEQFF.

This chain links TRBV3-1 with TRBJ2-3; no clear D gene. Trimming shortened V by 2 bases and J by 5 bases, and 5 bases separated the two germline ends. Germline V gene sequence: CDR1 LGHDT, CDR2 YNNKEL (reference sequence). The CDR3 loop spans 12 amino acids. CDR3 in amino acids: CASSQRIDTQYF. The CDR3 DNA reads as TGTGCCAGCAGCCAAAGGATAGATACGCAGTATTTT.

This clonotype was counted ten times or more. V and J are TRBV6-5 and TRBJ2-7; 7 bases match TRBD1. V shed 5 bases, J shed 7 bases, and the junction held 8 bases outside the gene matches. There are 13 residues in the CDR3. Germline values: CDR1 MNHEY, CDR2 SVGAGI. The CDR3 region has the DNA TGTGCCAGCAGTAACAGGGGTTCGGGTGAGCAGTACTTC. Its protein product is CASSNRGSGEQYF.

This clonotype is a singleton in its sample. The chain combines TRBV12-3 or TRBV12-4 with TRBJ2-5; 11 bases fit TRBD2. V gave up 8 bases and J gave up 11 bases; unmatched junction bases: 25. CDR3 length: 18 amino acids. The CDR3: CASLAPRGNSGRANEQYF. The CDR3 region has the DNA TGTGCCAGCCTCGCACCCCGGGGGAATAGCGGGAGGGCAAATGAGCAGTACTTC.

This clonotype was detected ten times or more. V gene TRBV5-5 combines with J gene TRBJ1-2; tentative D call: TRBD1 (6 bases). Per the germline V gene, CDR1 is SGHKS and CDR2 is YYEKEE (reference sequence). V was cut by 5 bases and J by 6 bases, with 14 bases left in between. This CDR3 is 13 amino acids long. The CDR3 loop is CASSHRAGDGYTF. Written as DNA, the CDR3 is TGTGCCAGCAGTCACAGGGCTGGGGATGGCTACACCTTC. Filled out from reference TRBV5-5 and TRBJ1-2, the complete variable domain reads DAGVTQSPTHLIKTRGQQVTLRCSPISGHKSVSWYQQVLGQGPQFIFQYYEKEERGRGNFPDRFSARQFPNYSSELNVNALLLGDSALYLCASSHRAGDGYTFGSGTRLTVV.

This clonotype appeared many times. The V call is TRBV4-1, the J call TRBJ2-7; D tentatively reads TRBD1 or TRBD2 (6 bases each). Germline V gene sequence: CDR1 MGHRA, CDR2 YSYEKL. Between the trimmed V and J ends, which lost 1 base and 3 bases, there was a span of 16 bases. CDR3 size: 16 residues. The CDR3 loop reads CASSQAWGASDYEQYF. Written as DNA, the CDR3 is TGCGCCAGCAGCCAAGCCTGGGGGGCTAGCGACTACGAGCAGTACTTC.

The rearrangement joins TRBV18 to TRBJ1-1, with TRBD1 as a possible D gene (5 bases). The CDR3 contains 15 residues. Germline CDR1 is KGHSH and CDR2 is LQKENI. V gave up 3 bases and J gave up 6 bases, with 17 bases separating them. In DNA form, the CDR3 reads TGTGCCAGCTCACCCTCCTTGGACAAAAAGGCTGAAGCTTTCTTT. Translation: CASSPSLDKKAEAFF.

The chain joins TRBV7-2 to TRBJ2-1; D is unclear. This CDR3 has 16 residues. V lost 5 bases and J 5 bases, leaving 19 bases between the germline ends. Per the germline V gene, CDR1 is SGHTA and CDR2 is FQGNSA. For the CDR3, the DNA is TGTGCCAGCAGCGCATTCCTAGGCAGGATAAACAATGAGCAGTTCTTC. This translates into CASSAFLGRINNEQFF.

This clonotype was seen at least ten times. V gene TRBV7-2 combines with J gene TRBJ2-3; TRBD2 matches 10 bases. The CDR3 runs 14 residues. V lost 5 bases to trimming and J lost 4 bases; unmatched junction nucleotides: 3. CDR1 and CDR2 from the germline V gene are SGHTA and FQGNSA. CDR3 sequence: CASSPGTSADTQYF. CDR3 DNA: TGTGCCAGCAGCCCTGGGACTAGCGCAGATACGCAGTATTTT.

This clonotype was counted ten times or more. The V and J genes are TRBV6-2 or TRBV6-3 and TRBJ2-7; a possible D gene is TRBD1 (6 bases). This CDR3 contains 11 residues. In germline, CDR1 is MNHEY, CDR2 SVGEGT. V was shortened by 8 bases and J by 1 base, with 6 bases between the two germline ends. As DNA, the CDR3 is TGTGCCAGCGGACAGTCCTACGAGCAGTACTTC. Amino acids: CASGQSYEQYF.

This clonotype was recorded at least ten times. The V gene is TRBV27, the J gene TRBJ2-6; D possibly corresponds to TRBD1 (7 bases). V dropped 3 bases and J dropped 4 bases, with 25 bases sitting between them. This CDR3 comprises 20 residues. From germline, CDR1 is MNHEY and CDR2 SMNVEV (reference sequence). CDR3 amino acids: CASSFLRRDSRSPGANVLTF. The CDR3 DNA reads TGTGCCAGCAGTTTTTTAAGGAGGGACAGTCGGTCCCCCGGGGCCAACGTCCTGACTTTC.

This clonotype was seen a handful of times. Here the CDR3 DNA reads TGTGCCAGCAGCTCAAGCCGGGACAGGAGGATTGACGAGCAGTACTTC. Protein product: CASSSSRDRRIDEQYF. The chain recombines TRBV7-9 with TRBJ2-5, with 8 positions matching TRBD1. The DNA end favors TRBJ2-7, so the J call may be wrong. Germline V gives CDR1 SEHNR, CDR2 FQNEAQ (reference sequence). The CDR3 is 16 amino acids.

The chain recombines TRBV5-1 with TRBJ2-1; maybe TRBD2 (5 bases). This CDR3 comprises 15 residues. The germline V and J ends were trimmed by 2 bases and 8 bases, with 17 bases remaining between them. From germline, CDR1 is SGHRS and CDR2 YFSETQ. CDR3 region: CASSFGLAPGDEQFF. CDR3 bases: TGCGCCAGCAGCTTCGGGCTAGCCCCCGGTGATGAGCAGTTCTTC.

This clonotype was observed many times. Here the CDR3 reads CASSLDRHYGYTF. In DNA form, the CDR3 reads TGTGCCAGCAGCTTGGACAGACACTATGGCTACACCTTC. The chain employs TRBV5-5 and TRBJ1-2; D remains ambiguous. CDR3 length: 13 amino acids. V was cut by 0 bases and J by 3 bases, with 6 bases left in between. From germline, CDR1 is SGHKS and CDR2 YYEKEE (reference sequence). Variable domain in full (rest from reference TRBV5-5 and TRBJ1-2): DAGVTQSPTHLIKTRGQQVTLRCSPISGHKSVSWYQQVLGQGPQFIFQYYEKEERGRGNFPDRFSARQFPNYSSELNVNALLLGDSALYLCASSLDRHYGYTFGSGTRLTVV.

This clonotype has a count of ten or more. This sequence joins TRBV6-6 and TRBJ2-7; no clear D. The germline gives CDR1 MNHNY, CDR2 SVGAGI (reference sequence). The V and J ends lost 0 bases and 0 bases respectively, with 6 bases between them. This CDR3 spans 14 amino acids. CDR3 amino acids: CASSYSRRSYEQYF. The DNA for the CDR3 is TGTGCCAGCAGTTACTCGAGGCGCTCCTACGAGCAGTACTTC.

The V and J genes are TRBV9 and TRBJ2-3; perhaps TRBD1 as D (5 bases). Trimming stripped 0 bases from V and 0 bases from J, with 14 bases between. In germline, CDR1 is SGDLS, CDR2 YYNGEE. The CDR3 is 17 residues long. The CDR3 DNA reads as TGTGCCAGCAGCGTAGAACCCGCCCAGGGAAGCACAGATACGCAGTATTTT. Amino acid sequence: CASSVEPAQGSTDTQYF.

This clonotype was seen only a few times. The chain is built from TRBV12-3 or TRBV12-4 and TRBJ2-7; D remains unclear. The length of the CDR3 is 13 residues. The V end was cut by 8 bases, the J end by 0 bases, with 11 bases between. The CDR3 DNA is TGTGCCAGCGGCCTCAGATTCTCCTACGAGCAGTACTTC. This translates into CASGLRFSYEQYF.

Regarding this clonotype: This may be a read error, as it is one base from a much larger clone. This chain uses TRBV2 with TRBJ2-7; perhaps D is TRBD1 or TRBD2 (5 bases each). The CDR3 spans 14 residues. Trimming shortened V by 7 bases and J by 12 bases, and 25 bases separated the two germline ends. In germline, CDR1 is SNHLY, CDR2 FYNNEI. CDR3 residues: CASTPGRESETRYF. The CDR3, as DNA: TGTGCCAGCACCCCAGGGAGAGAATCGGAGACCCGGTACTTC.

This clonotype was recorded a few times. The CDR3 DNA follows: TGTGCCAGCTCAATCGCCCAGGGGAATGAAAAACTGTTTTTT. It is translated as CASSIAQGNEKLFF. The chain couples TRBV18 to TRBJ1-4; D might be TRBD1 (6 bases). V shed 5 bases and J shed 5 bases, with 12 bases lying between them. The CDR3 has 14 amino acids. From germline, CDR1 is KGHSH and CDR2 LQKENI.

Only a few counts were recorded for this clonotype. The chain couples TRBV11-2 to TRBJ2-4; 9 bases are shared with TRBD2. The assigned J gene may be wrong: the sequence end matches TRBJ2-7 better. This CDR3 region has 15 residues. Germline CDR1 is SGHAT and CDR2 is FQNNGV. The CDR3 reads CASRSLSGGLHEQYF. CDR3 DNA: TGTGCCAGCAGATCCCTTAGCGGGGGCCTCCACGAGCAGTACTTC.

V gene TRBV20-1 combines with J gene TRBJ2-3; no clear D gene. The CDR3 covers 15 residues. Per the germline V gene, CDR1 is DFQATT and CDR2 is SNEGSKA (reference sequence). V lost 3 bases and J lost 2, with 15 bases in between. This CDR3 reads CSASFGQLNTDTQYF. The DNA of the CDR3 is TGCAGTGCTAGTTTTGGGCAGTTGAACACAGATACGCAGTATTTT.

This clonotype was picked up a small number of times. V usage is TRBV27 and J usage is TRBJ2-1; 7 bases fit TRBD2. The J call is in doubt because the DNA end fits TRBJ2-7 better. There are 16 residues in the CDR3. The V gene's germline CDR1 is MNHEY and CDR2 SMNVEV (reference sequence). CDR3: CASSFSSGSSYNEQYF. The CDR3 coding sequence is TGTGCCAGCAGTTTTTCTAGCGGTAGCTCCTACAATGAGCAGTACTTC.